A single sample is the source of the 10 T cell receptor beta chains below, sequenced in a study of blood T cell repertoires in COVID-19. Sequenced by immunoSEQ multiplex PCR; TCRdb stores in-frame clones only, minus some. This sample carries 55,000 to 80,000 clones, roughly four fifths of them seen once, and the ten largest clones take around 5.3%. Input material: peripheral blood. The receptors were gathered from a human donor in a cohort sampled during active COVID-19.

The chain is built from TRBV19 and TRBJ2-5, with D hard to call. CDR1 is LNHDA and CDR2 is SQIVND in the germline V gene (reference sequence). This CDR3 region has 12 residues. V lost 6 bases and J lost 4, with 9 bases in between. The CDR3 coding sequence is TGTGCCAGTAGGCAGGCCGGAGAGACCCAGTACTTC. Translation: CASRQAGETQYF.

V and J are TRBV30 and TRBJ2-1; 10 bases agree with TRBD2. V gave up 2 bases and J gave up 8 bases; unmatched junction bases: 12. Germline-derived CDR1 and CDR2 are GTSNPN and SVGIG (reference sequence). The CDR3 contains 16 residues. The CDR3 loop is CAWSPRTSGSRYEQFF. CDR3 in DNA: TGTGCCTGGAGTCCCCGGACTAGCGGATCGAGATATGAGCAGTTCTTC. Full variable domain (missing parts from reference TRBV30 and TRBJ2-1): SQTIHQWPATLVQPVGSPLSLECTVEGTSNPNLYWYRQAAGRGLQLLFYSVGIGQISSEVPQNLSASRPQDRQFILSSKKLLLSDSGFYLCAWSPRTSGSRYEQFFGPGTRLTVL.

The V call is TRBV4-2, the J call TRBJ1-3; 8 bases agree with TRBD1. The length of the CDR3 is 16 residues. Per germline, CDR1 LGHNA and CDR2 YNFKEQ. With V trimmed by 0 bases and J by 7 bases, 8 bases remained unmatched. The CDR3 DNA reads TGTGCCAGCAGCCAAGATTATATGGGACAGGAGAACACCATATATTTT. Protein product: CASSQDYMGQENTIYF.

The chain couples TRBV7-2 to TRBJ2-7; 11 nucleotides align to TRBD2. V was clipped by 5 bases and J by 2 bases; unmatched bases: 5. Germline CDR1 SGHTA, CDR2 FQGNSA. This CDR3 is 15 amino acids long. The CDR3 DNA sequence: TGTGCCAGCAGCGGCCGACTAGCGGGGCCCTACGAGCAGTACTTC. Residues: CASSGRLAGPYEQYF.

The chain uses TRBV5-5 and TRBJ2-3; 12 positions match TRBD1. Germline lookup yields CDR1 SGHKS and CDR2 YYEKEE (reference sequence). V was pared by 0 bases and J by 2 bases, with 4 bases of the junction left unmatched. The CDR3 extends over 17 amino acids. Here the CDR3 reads CASSLAGTGGSTDTQYF. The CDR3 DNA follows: TGTGCCAGCAGCTTGGCCGGGACAGGGGGCTCCACAGATACGCAGTATTTT.

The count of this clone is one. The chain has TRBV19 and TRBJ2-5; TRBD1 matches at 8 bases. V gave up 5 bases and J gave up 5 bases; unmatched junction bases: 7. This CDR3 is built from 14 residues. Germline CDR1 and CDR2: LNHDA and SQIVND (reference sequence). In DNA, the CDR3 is TGTGCCAGTAGTCCCCGGACAGGGTGGGAGACCCAGTACTTC. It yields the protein CASSPRTGWETQYF.

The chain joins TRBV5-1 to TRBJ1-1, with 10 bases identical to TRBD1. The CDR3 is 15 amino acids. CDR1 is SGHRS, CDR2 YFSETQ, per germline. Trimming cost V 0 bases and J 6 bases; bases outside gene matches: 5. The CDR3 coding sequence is TGCGCCAGCAGCTTGGGACAGGGGGCGGTCCCTGAAGCTTTCTTT. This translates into CASSLGQGAVPEAFF. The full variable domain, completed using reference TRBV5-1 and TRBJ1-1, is KAGVTQTPRYLIKTRGQQVTLSCSPISGHRSVSWYQQTPGQGLQFLFEYFSETQRNKGNFPGRFSGRQFSNSRSEMNVSTLELGDSALYLCASSLGQGAVPEAFFGQGTRLTVV.

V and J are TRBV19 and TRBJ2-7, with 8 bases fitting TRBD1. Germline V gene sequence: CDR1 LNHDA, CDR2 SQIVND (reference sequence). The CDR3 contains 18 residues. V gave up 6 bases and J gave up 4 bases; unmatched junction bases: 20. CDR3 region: CASSKRPTITGDRYEQYF. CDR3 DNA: TGTGCCAGTAGCAAACGACCCACGATCACAGGGGACAGGTACGAGCAGTACTTC.

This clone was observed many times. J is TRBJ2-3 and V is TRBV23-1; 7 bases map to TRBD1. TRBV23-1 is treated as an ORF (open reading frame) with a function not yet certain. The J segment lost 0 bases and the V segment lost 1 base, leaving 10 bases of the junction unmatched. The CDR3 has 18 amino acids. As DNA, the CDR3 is TGCGCCAGCAGTCAATACAGGGGCCACTTTTTGAGCACAGATACGCAGTATTTT. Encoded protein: CASSQYRGHFLSTDTQYF.

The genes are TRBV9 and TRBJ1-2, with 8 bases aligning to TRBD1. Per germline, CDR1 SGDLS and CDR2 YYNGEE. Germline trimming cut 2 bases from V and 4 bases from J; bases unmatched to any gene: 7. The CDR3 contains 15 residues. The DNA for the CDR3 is TGTGCCAGCAGCGTTGCCGGACAGGGCCTCTATGGCTACACCTTC. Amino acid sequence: CASSVAGQGLYGYTF. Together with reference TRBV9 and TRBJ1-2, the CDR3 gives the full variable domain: DSGVTQTPKHLITATGQRVTLRCSPRSGDLSVYWYQQSLDQGLQFLIQYYNGEERAKGNILERFSAQQFPDLHSELNLSSLELGDSALYFCASSVAGQGLYGYTFGSGTRLTVV.